This T cell receptor (beta chain) was obtained from a study of metastatic and nonmetastatic thyroid tumors. Across the study: Repertoires of blood and of tissue (tumor or nodule) from malignant and benign thyroid patients were compared. Points from the study as a whole: Malignant thyroid tumors reportedly had TCR beta diversity that was significantly higher than in benign nodules, in blood and tumor.

Authors' data handling: For papillary thyroid cancer, a distant-metastasis classifier was constructed from CDR3 differences observed across clinicopathological groups. TCRdb reprocessed the PCR reads using MiXCR. The V and J calls here are based on TCRdb, not the publication. This table has 15,000 to 20,000 clones, about 20% appearing once. Nobody among the patients had been given any treatment before thyroid surgery. Trimming removed 3 bases from V and 6 bases from J, with 12 bases in between. The CDR3 runs to 14 residues. Germline values: CDR1 DFQATT, CDR2 SNEGSKA (reference sequence). There are a few counts of this clone. The antigen is undetermined.

Input material: adjacent normal tissue. This chain connects TRBV20-1 to TRBJ1-6; the D gene is possibly TRBD1 (5 bases). The TCR comes from a female donor with papillary thyroid cancer or a benign thyroid nodule (not recorded which). Some clones in this sample may be carry-over from other donors' samples. The CDR3 spells CSASTGLTNSPLHF. DNA for the CDR3: TGCAGTGCTAGTACGGGGCTCACTAATTCACCCCTCCACTTT.